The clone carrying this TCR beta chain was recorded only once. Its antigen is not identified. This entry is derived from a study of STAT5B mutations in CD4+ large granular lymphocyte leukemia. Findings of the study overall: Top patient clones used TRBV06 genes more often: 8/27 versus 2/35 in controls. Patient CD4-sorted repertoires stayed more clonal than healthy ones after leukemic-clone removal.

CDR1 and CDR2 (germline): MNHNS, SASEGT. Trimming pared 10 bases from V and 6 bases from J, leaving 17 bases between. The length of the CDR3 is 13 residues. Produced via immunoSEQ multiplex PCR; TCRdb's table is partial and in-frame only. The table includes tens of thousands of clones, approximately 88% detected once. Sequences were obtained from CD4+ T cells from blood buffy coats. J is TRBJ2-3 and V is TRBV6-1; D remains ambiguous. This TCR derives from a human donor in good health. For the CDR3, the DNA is TGTGCCACCATACCCCCGTCCTGGGATACGCAGTATTTT. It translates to CATIPPSWDTQYF.